Below, 7 T cell receptor beta chains from the same sample are listed, as sequenced in a study of T cells in Graves' hyperthyroidism and ophthalmopathy. The TCR beta CDR3 regions underwent amplification using RNA transcripts as the source. The study used the HTBI primer set for a first-round RT-PCR of the TCR CDR3. TCRdb used MiXCR to reprocess the multiplex PCR reads, holding one entry per CDR3 protein. The repertoire includes roughly 400,000 distinct CDR3 sequences, over 11% of them detected once, and 25% to 30% sits in the top ten. Sequences were obtained from blood. These receptor sequences come from a man aged 45-60 years with Graves' ophthalmopathy.

Ten or more counts support this clonotype. This sequence joins TRBV5-1 and TRBJ2-4; TRBD1 matches at 10 bases. CDR3 length: 14 residues. J was trimmed by 8 bases and V by 2 bases; bases with no gene match: 4. Germline V gives CDR1 SGHRS, CDR2 YFSETQ. This CDR3 is CASSLDRGHDIQYF. The CDR3 DNA follows: TGCGCCAGCAGCTTAGACAGGGGGCACGACATTCAGTACTTC.

This clonotype was observed many times. V gene TRBV10-3 combines with J gene TRBJ2-1; TRBD2 matches at 8 bases. Trimming cost V 9 bases and J 2 bases; bases outside gene matches: 3. Germline loops: CDR1 ENHRY, CDR2 SYGVKD. The CDR3 is made up of 13 amino acids. The CDR3 DNA reads TGTGCCATGACTAGCGTTACCTACAATGAGCAGTTCTTC. It specifies CAMTSVTYNEQFF.

This clonotype showed up many times. The rearrangement joins TRBV18 to TRBJ1-2, with D unresolved. The CDR3 extends over 15 amino acids. V lost 3 bases and J lost 6, with 17 bases in between. The V gene's germline CDR1 is KGHSH and CDR2 LQKENI. In DNA, the CDR3 is TGTGCCAGCTCACCTCTCGGCGGTCGAACCGATGGCTACACCTTC. Translated: CASSPLGGRTDGYTF.

This clonotype was counted ten times or more. This sequence joins TRBV9 and TRBJ2-5; D is uncertain. Germline loops: CDR1 SGDLS, CDR2 YYNGEE. Trimming left V 0 bases short and J 3 bases short, with 12 bases between. The CDR3 extends over 15 amino acids. CDR3 amino acids: CASSVEDGIKETQYF. CDR3 bases: TGTGCCAGCAGCGTAGAGGATGGAATTAAAGAGACCCAGTACTTC.

This clonotype came up a few times. This sequence joins TRBV9 and TRBJ2-7; 11 positions match TRBD2. V gave up 1 base and J gave up 4 bases; unmatched junction bases: 7. CDR3 length equals 16 residues. Germline CDR1 is SGDLS and CDR2 is YYNGEE. The CDR3, as DNA: TGTGCCAGCAGCGTAAATAGGTCTAGCGGGAGGTACGAGCAGTACTTC. This translates into CASSVNRSSGRYEQYF.

This clonotype was recorded at least ten times. The chain uses TRBV20-1 and TRBJ2-3; 8 positions match TRBD1. CDR3 length: 14 amino acids. The V gene's germline CDR1 is DFQATT and CDR2 SNEGSKA (reference sequence). The V gene end was trimmed by 5 bases and the J gene end by 2 bases; junction bases not matched to a gene: 6. CDR3 sequence reads: CSAADREDTDTQYF. The CDR3 bases are TGCAGTGCTGCGGACAGGGAAGACACAGATACGCAGTATTTT.

This clonotype was counted ten times or more. This chain connects TRBV20-1 to TRBJ2-3; 11 positions match TRBD2. The junction had 9 bases not matched to a gene; V was cut back by 4 bases and J by 6 bases. Germline V CDR1 and CDR2: DFQATT, SNEGSKA (reference sequence). CDR3 length: 15 residues. CDR3 sequence reads: CSATLLAGEADTQYF. As DNA, the CDR3 is TGCAGTGCTACCCTACTAGCGGGAGAAGCGGATACGCAGTATTTT.